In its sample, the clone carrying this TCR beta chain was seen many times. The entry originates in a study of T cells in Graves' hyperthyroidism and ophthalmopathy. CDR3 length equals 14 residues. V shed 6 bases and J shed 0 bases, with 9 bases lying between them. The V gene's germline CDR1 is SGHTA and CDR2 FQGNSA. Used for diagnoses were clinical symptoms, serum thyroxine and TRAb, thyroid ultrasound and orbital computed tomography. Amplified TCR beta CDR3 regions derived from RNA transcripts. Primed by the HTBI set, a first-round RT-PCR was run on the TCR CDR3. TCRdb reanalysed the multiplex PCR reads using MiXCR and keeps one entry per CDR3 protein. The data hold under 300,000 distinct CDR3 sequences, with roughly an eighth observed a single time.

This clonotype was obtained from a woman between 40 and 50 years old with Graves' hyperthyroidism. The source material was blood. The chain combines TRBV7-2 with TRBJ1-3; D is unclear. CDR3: CASRNGNSGNTIYF. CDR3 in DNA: TGTGCCAGCAGGAACGGAAACTCTGGAAACACCATATATTTT.